These 30 T cell receptor beta chains originate from one sample sequenced in a study of read filtering for tumor transcriptome and immune sequencing. The library was built from around 400 ng RNA with molecular barcoded adaptors for alpha/delta and beta/gamma chains. TCRdb re-analysed the reads in MiXCR, keeping a single row per CDR3 protein. This table has about 40,000 distinct CDR3 sequences, around 11% appearing once. What was sequenced was a population of CD138-negative cells sorted from bone marrow. The receptors derive from a donor aged 40 or older with multiple myeloma.

This clonotype has a count of ten or more. This chain links TRBV11-2 with TRBJ2-5; unclear D gene. Germline lookup yields CDR1 SGHAT and CDR2 FQNNGV. The CDR3 spans 11 residues. Between the trimmed V and J ends, which lost 4 bases and 4 bases, there was a span of 4 bases. The CDR3, as DNA: TGTGCCAGCAGCTCAATAGAGACCCAGTACTTC. Its protein product is CASSSIETQYF.

V is TRBV11-2 and J is TRBJ1-1; D call uncertain. The V end lost 3 bases, the J end lost 4 bases, and 9 bases lay between the germline ends. The V gene's germline CDR1 is SGHAT and CDR2 FQNNGV. The CDR3 spans 13 residues. In nucleotides, the CDR3 is TGTGCCAGCAGCTTTAGGGAACTCACTGAAGCTTTCTTT. Encoded protein: CASSFRELTEAFF. The whole variable domain, remainder taken from reference TRBV11-2 and TRBJ1-1, is EAGVAQSPRYKIIEKRQSVAFWCNPISGHATLYWYQQILGQGPKLLIQFQNNGVVDDSQLPKDRFSAERLKGVDSTLKIQPAKLEDSAVYLCASSFRELTEAFFGQGTRLTVV.

This clonotype was seen many times. This chain links TRBV28 with TRBJ1-2, with D unresolved. Trimming removed 5 bases at V and 8 bases at J, with 18 bases between. This CDR3 contains 14 residues. Germline CDR1 is MDHEN and CDR2 is SYDVKM. The CDR3 DNA reads as TGTGCCAGCAGTCTCACTGGACCGCGCTTAGGCTACACCTTC. This translates into CASSLTGPRLGYTF.

A remark on this clonotype: This may be a read error: a much more frequent sequence differs by one nucleotide. The gene calls are TRBV6-2 or TRBV6-3 and TRBJ2-2, with 7 bases lining up with TRBD1. The CDR3 totals 17 residues. CDR1 is MNHEY, CDR2 SVGEGT, per germline. In nucleotides, the CDR3 is TGTGCCAGCAGTCACTCCCCGGGGACAGCCTCTACCGGGGAGCTGTTTTTT. Protein sequence: CASSHSPGTASTGELFF.

In its sample, this clonotype was seen a few times. The J gene is TRBJ1-4, the V gene TRBV5-1; D is unresolved. CDR1 and CDR2 (germline): SGHRS, YFSETQ. V was shortened by 5 bases and J by 0 bases, with 11 bases between the two germline ends. This CDR3 spans 15 amino acids. The CDR3 nucleotides read TGCGCCAGCAGGCCTACGAGCTCAACTAATGAAAAACTGTTTTTT. Translation gives CASRPTSSTNEKLFF.

Many counts were recorded for this clonotype. The chain recombines TRBV7-9 with TRBJ2-1; unclear D gene. There are 13 residues in the CDR3. Germline V lookup: CDR1 SEHNR, CDR2 FQNEAQ (reference sequence). V dropped 1 base and J dropped 9 bases, with 10 bases sitting between them. In DNA form, the CDR3 reads TGTGCCAGCAGCTTAGGTGAGGCGTTTGAGCAGTTCTTC. Translating gives CASSLGEAFEQFF.

This clonotype was counted many times. The J gene is TRBJ2-1, the V gene TRBV7-9; 13 bases are a match to TRBD2. The CDR3 length is 16 residues. From germline, CDR1 is SEHNR and CDR2 FQNEAQ (reference sequence). Trimming cost V 2 bases and J 10 bases; bases outside gene matches: 8. This chain's CDR3 is CASSLTSLAGGGEQFF. CDR3 DNA: TGTGCCAGCAGCTTAACCTCACTAGCGGGGGGGGGGGAGCAGTTCTTC.

This clonotype was recorded at least ten times. The chain employs TRBV20-1 and TRBJ2-7, with D uncertain. The V end was cut by 1 base, the J end by 3 bases, with 10 bases between. The CDR3 covers 13 residues. Looked up from germline, CDR1 is DFQATT and CDR2 is SNEGSKA (reference sequence). The chain's CDR3 is CSARGTPSYEQYF. The CDR3 nucleotides read TGCAGTGCTAGAGGGACCCCTAGCTACGAGCAGTACTTC.

This clonotype was seen ten or more times. The V and J genes are TRBV7-2 and TRBJ2-5; D call uncertain. Germline CDR1 SGHTA, CDR2 FQGNSA. Trimming took off 3 bases at V and 5 bases at J, with 10 bases between the two ends. This CDR3 spans 13 amino acids. CDR3 DNA sequence: TGTGCCAGCAGCTTTTACAAAGGGGAGACCCAGTACTTC. Protein product: CASSFYKGETQYF.

This clonotype was seen at least ten times. The rearrangement joins TRBV11-2 to TRBJ2-7, with TRBD1 matching 8 bases. The CDR3 is made up of 15 amino acids. CDR1 SGHAT and CDR2 FQNNGV come from the germline V gene. V was clipped by 5 bases and J by 2 bases; unmatched bases: 8. The CDR3 loop reads CASSLGQGETYEQYF. The CDR3 nucleotides read TGTGCCAGCAGCCTCGGACAGGGTGAAACCTACGAGCAGTACTTC.

The sample holds many counts of this clonotype. The CDR3 reads CASSFPGTGINEQFF. CDR3 sequence (DNA): TGTGCCAGCAGCTTTCCCGGGACAGGGATCAATGAGCAGTTCTTC. The chain has TRBV11-2 and TRBJ2-1; 9 bases are a match to TRBD1. The germline CDR1 and CDR2 sequences are SGHAT and FQNNGV. The CDR3 covers 15 residues. The junction had 6 bases not matched to a gene; V was cut back by 3 bases and J by 6 bases.

By sample fraction, this clonotype is medium-sized. The chain recombines TRBV5-6 with TRBJ2-1, with D perhaps matching TRBD1 (5 bases). The V end lost 4 bases, the J end lost 9 bases, and 8 bases lay between the germline ends. The CDR3 loop spans 11 amino acids. Per germline, CDR1 SGHDT and CDR2 YYEEEE. Here the CDR3 DNA reads TGTGCCAGCAGCCAGGGTCTTGAGCAGTTCTTC. Amino acid sequence: CASSQGLEQFF.

In its sample, this clonotype was seen a few times. This chain joins TRBV29-1 and TRBJ2-5, with TRBD2 matching 9 bases. Trimming cost V 4 bases and J 2 bases; bases outside gene matches: 8. Germline V gene data show CDR1 as SQVTM and CDR2 as ANQGSEA. The CDR3 runs 15 residues. CDR3 sequence (DNA): TGCAGCGTTGCCCAGCTAGCGGGGCCACAAGAGACCCAGTACTTC. It is translated as CSVAQLAGPQETQYF.

This chain uses TRBV6-6 with TRBJ2-7, with 7 bases lining up with TRBD1. The CDR3 is made up of 15 amino acids. V was clipped by 4 bases and J by 0 bases; unmatched bases: 6. Germline CDR1 MNHNY, CDR2 SVGAGI (reference sequence). The CDR3 DNA reads TGTGCCAGCAGTTTACAGGGGAGAAGCTCCTACGAGCAGTACTTC. This gives the protein CASSLQGRSSYEQYF.

To note about this clonotype: A much larger clonotype is one base distant, so this may be a read error. Because it lacks the conserved phenylalanine or tryptophan at the end, this CDR3 is likely a read error. The chain couples TRBV12-3 or TRBV12-4 to TRBJ2-5, with TRBD2 as a possible D gene (5 bases). The CDR3 spans 14 residues. V lost 4 bases and J lost 5, with 14 bases in between. The CDR3 coding sequence is TGTGCCAGCAGTTCCTTAGACCGGAGGGAGACCCAGTACGTC. As protein: CASSSLDRRETQYV.

Notes on this clonotype: A single base separates this from a much larger clone, so it may be a read error. A read error is likely, as this CDR3 ends without the conserved phenylalanine or tryptophan. The gene calls are TRBV9 and TRBJ2-2; TRBD1 matches at 8 bases. CDR1 and CDR2 (germline): SGDLS, YYNGEE. The CDR3 runs 16 residues. V was clipped by 2 bases and J by 0 bases; unmatched bases: 3. CDR3 amino acids: CASSVWDRPNTGELFL. The CDR3 bases are TGTGCCAGCAGCGTGTGGGACAGGCCGAACACCGGGGAGCTGTTTTTA.

This clonotype was detected ten times or more. A read error is the likely source, as a far larger clone sits one nucleotide away. CDR3 bases: TGTGCCAGCAGTTCCGGAGGGATCTATGGCTACATCTTC. Translated, it gives CASSSGGIYGYIF. V and J are TRBV12-3 or TRBV12-4 and TRBJ1-2; D is undetermined. This CDR3 has 13 amino acids.

There are many counts of this clonotype. The genes are TRBV5-1 and TRBJ1-4, with D perhaps matching TRBD1 (5 bases). CDR1 is SGHRS and CDR2 is YFSETQ in the germline V gene. CDR3 length: 15 residues. V gave up 5 bases and J gave up 6 bases, with 17 bases separating them. Here the CDR3 reads CASRRETGGDEKLFF. The CDR3 DNA reads TGCGCCAGCAGGAGGGAGACCGGGGGTGATGAAAAACTGTTTTTT.

This clonotype was seen many times. The chain joins TRBV14 to TRBJ2-3; no definite D call. The CDR3 sequence is 13 residues long. Germline V gene lookup returns CDR1 SGHDN and CDR2 FVKESK. The V and J ends lost 3 bases and 3 bases respectively, with 7 bases between them. The CDR3 DNA is TGTGCCAGCAGCCAGATTAGAACAGATACGCAGTATTTT. Protein product: CASSQIRTDTQYF.

Details on this clonotype: This may stem from a read error, because a much larger clone lies one nucleotide away. The V gene is TRBV5-1, the J gene TRBJ2-1; 7 nucleotides agree with TRBD2. Trimming took 0 bases from V and 6 from J; bases not matched to a gene: 3. Germline CDR1 and CDR2: SGHRS and YFSETQ. This CDR3 is built from 14 residues. CDR3 nucleotide sequence: TGCGCCAGCAGCTTGGGCGGGGGTTGCAATGAGCAGTTCTTC. Residues: CASSLGGGCNEQFF.

About this clonotype: Germline is not matched at one junction end, which may reflect a read error. The chain has TRBV20-1 and TRBJ2-3, with 9 bases fitting TRBD2. In germline, CDR1 is DFQATT, CDR2 SNEGSKA (reference sequence). The CDR3 is 13 amino acids. The CDR3 sequence is CSARETAGTSMHF. CDR3 DNA: TGCAGTGCTAGAGAGACAGCCGGGACTAGCATGCATTTT.

There are many counts of this clonotype. The CDR3 here is CATRDRDSGANVLTF. CDR3 sequence (DNA): TGTGCCACCCGGGACAGAGACTCTGGGGCCAACGTCCTGACTTTC. This chain joins TRBV2 and TRBJ2-6; 7 bases are a match to TRBD1. V shed 10 bases, J shed 0 bases, and the junction held 6 bases outside the gene matches. The CDR3 consists of 15 residues. Germline assignment: CDR1 SNHLY and CDR2 FYNNEI.

The table lists this clonotype with many counts. The gene calls are TRBV11-2 and TRBJ2-3; perhaps TRBD2 as D (6 bases). With 5 bases removed from V and 11 bases from J, the gap between germline ends came to 23 bases. CDR1 and CDR2 (germline): SGHAT, FQNNGV. This CDR3 spans 15 amino acids. Here the CDR3 reads CASSRDWPRGIEQYF. The DNA for the CDR3 is TGTGCCAGCAGCCGGGACTGGCCACGAGGGATCGAGCAGTATTTT. Full variable domain (rest looked up from reference TRBV11-2 and TRBJ2-3): EAGVAQSPRYKIIEKRQSVAFWCNPISGHATLYWYQQILGQGPKLLIQFQNNGVVDDSQLPKDRFSAERLKGVDSTLKIQPAKLEDSAVYLCASSRDWPRGIEQYFGPGTRLTVL.

This clonotype showed up many times. V is TRBV4-1 and J is TRBJ2-1; D ambiguous. The CDR3 is 14 amino acids. CDR1 MGHRA and CDR2 YSYEKL come from the germline V gene. V shed 2 bases and J shed 5 bases, with 10 bases lying between them. The CDR3 spells CASSQMNRNNEQFF. The CDR3 DNA sequence: TGCGCCAGCAGCCAAATGAATCGTAACAATGAGCAGTTCTTC.

This clonotype was seen repeatedly, ten times or more. V and J are TRBV6-6 and TRBJ2-1, with D maybe TRBD1 (6 bases). The CDR3 loop spans 12 amino acids. Between the trimmed V and J ends, which lost 4 bases and 9 bases, there was a span of 10 bases. Germline V gene sequence: CDR1 MNHNY, CDR2 SVGAGI (reference sequence). The CDR3 DNA reads as TGTGCCAGCAGTTCCGTCAGGGGTGAGCAGTTCTTC. Its protein product is CASSSVRGEQFF.

This clonotype was observed many times. The chain couples TRBV2 to TRBJ2-1; D assignment may be TRBD1 or TRBD2 (6 bases each). The V gene's germline CDR1 is SNHLY and CDR2 FYNNEI. The length of the CDR3 is 14 residues. V was clipped by 6 bases and J by 7 bases, with 16 bases between them. CDR3 sequence (DNA): TGTGCCAGCAGGTCGGGGGCCCCAGTGAATGAGCAGTTCTTC. Protein: CASRSGAPVNEQFF.

This clonotype was recorded at least ten times. The V call is TRBV3-1, the J call TRBJ1-5, with no clear D. This CDR3 is built from 14 residues. Trimming pared 5 bases from V and 4 bases from J, leaving 12 bases between. Germline CDR1 and CDR2: LGHDT and YNNKEL (reference sequence). For the CDR3, the DNA is TGTGCCAGCAGCTTAAGGGCCGTTAATCAGCCCCAGCATTTT. Translation: CASSLRAVNQPQHF.

In this sample, this clonotype turned up many times. The rearrangement links TRBV27 to TRBJ1-5; maybe TRBD1 (5 bases). The CDR3 loop spans 14 amino acids. V was clipped by 3 bases and J by 6 bases, with 12 bases between them. Germline V gene data show CDR1 as MNHEY and CDR2 as SMNVEV (reference sequence). The CDR3: CASSFRQTTQPQHF. Written as DNA, the CDR3 is TGTGCCAGCAGTTTTAGACAGACGACTCAGCCCCAGCATTTT.

The chain carries TRBV29-1 and TRBJ1-5; 9 positions match TRBD1. The ends lost 6 bases at V and 5 bases at J; junction bases unmatched: 8. Germline V CDR1 and CDR2: SQVTM, ANQGSEA. This CDR3 spans 14 amino acids. This chain's CDR3 is CSVRSGQGDQPQHF. The CDR3 DNA sequence: TGCAGCGTGCGATCGGGACAGGGAGATCAGCCCCAGCATTTT.

This clonotype was seen ten or more times. The chain couples TRBV5-1 to TRBJ1-4, with TRBD1 matching 7 bases. V dropped 0 bases and J dropped 8; count of bases not matched to a gene: 10. The length of the CDR3 is 16 residues. Germline V CDR1 and CDR2: SGHRS, YFSETQ. In nucleotides, the CDR3 is TGCGCCAGCAGCTTGGAAGGAACAAGGGGGCAAGAAAAACTGTTTTTT. Amino acids: CASSLEGTRGQEKLFF.